The present TCR beta chain was sequenced within a study of T cells in Graves' hyperthyroidism and ophthalmopathy. TCR beta CDR3 regions were amplified from RNA. The HTBI primer set drove a first-round RT-PCR of the TCR CDR3. TCRdb re-called the multiplex PCR reads with MiXCR, one entry per CDR3 protein. The table has about 420,000 distinct CDR3 sequences, about 15% seen once. This clonotype was recorded a few times. Trimming cost V 6 bases and J 1 base, with 9 bases left between them. This CDR3 contains 14 residues. The germline CDR1 and CDR2 sequences are LNHDA and SQIVND (reference sequence). Sequencing used blood. This TCR derives from a woman aged 18-29 years with Graves' hyperthyroidism. This chain uses TRBV19 with TRBJ2-2; either TRBD1 or TRBD2 may supply D (5 bases each). This chain's CDR3 is CASRGTENTGELFF. The DNA of the CDR3 is TGTGCCAGTAGGGGGACGGAGAACACCGGGGAGCTGTTTTTT.